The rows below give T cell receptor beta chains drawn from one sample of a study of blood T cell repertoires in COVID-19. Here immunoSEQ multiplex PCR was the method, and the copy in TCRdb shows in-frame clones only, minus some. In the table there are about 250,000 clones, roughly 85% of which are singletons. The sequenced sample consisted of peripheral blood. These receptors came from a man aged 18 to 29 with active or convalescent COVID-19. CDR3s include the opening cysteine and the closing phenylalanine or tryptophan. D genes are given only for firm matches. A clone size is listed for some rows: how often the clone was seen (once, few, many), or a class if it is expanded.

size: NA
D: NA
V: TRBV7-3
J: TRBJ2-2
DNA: TGTGCCAGCAGGCTGGGGGGTTTGAACACCGGGGAGCTGTTTTTT
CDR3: CASRLGGLNTGELFF

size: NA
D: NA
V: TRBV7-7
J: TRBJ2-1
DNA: TGTGCTAGCAGCTTAGACGGGACTAAGGGGGTCGACGAGCAGTTCTTC
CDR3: CASSLDGTKGVDEQFF

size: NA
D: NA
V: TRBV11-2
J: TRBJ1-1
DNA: TGTGCCAGCAGCTTAATACAGGAGAACACTGAAGCTTTCTTT
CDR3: CASSLIQENTEAFF

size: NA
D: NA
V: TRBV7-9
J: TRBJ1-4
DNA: TGTGCCAGCAGCTTAGTTGGGGCCGTCACTAATGAAAAACTGTTTTTT
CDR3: CASSLVGAVTNEKLFF

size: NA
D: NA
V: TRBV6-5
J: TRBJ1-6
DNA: TGTGCCAGCAGATTACAGAATTCACCCCTCCACTTT
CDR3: CASRLQNSPLHF

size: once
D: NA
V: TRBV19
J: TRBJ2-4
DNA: TGTGCCAGTAGCCACACCCGGGGTAACATTCAGTACTTC
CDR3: CASSHTRGNIQYF

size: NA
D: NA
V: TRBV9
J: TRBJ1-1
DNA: TGTGCCAGCAGCGTAGAGTCCTCCGGTTGGACTGAAGCTTTCTTT
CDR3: CASSVESSGWTEAFF

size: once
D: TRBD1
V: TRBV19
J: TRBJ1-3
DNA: TGTGCCAGTAGTTCCCGGACAGGGCGACACTCTGGAAACACCATATATTTT
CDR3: CASSSRTGRHSGNTIYF

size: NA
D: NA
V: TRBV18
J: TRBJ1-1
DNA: TGTGCCAGCTCGCCGGGGGGGTCGGACACTGAAGCTTTCTTT
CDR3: CASSPGGSDTEAFF

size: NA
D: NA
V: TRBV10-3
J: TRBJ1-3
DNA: TGTGCCATCAGTGTAGAGGAGACTGGAAACACCATATATTTT
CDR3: CAISVEETGNTIYF

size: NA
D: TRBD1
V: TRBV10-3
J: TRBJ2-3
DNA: TGTGCCATCAGGGGGACAGGGGACAGTCCGCAGTATTTT
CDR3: CAIRGTGDSPQYF

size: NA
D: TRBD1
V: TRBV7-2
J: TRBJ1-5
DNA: TGTGCCAGCAGCTTTTATACCGGGACAGGGGGCATCCAGCCCCAGCATTTT
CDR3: CASSFYTGTGGIQPQHF

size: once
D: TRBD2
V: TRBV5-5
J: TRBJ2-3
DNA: TGTGCCAGCAGCTTTTACCCGGGGACTAGCGGGGAGGATACGCAGTATTTT
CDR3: CASSFYPGTSGEDTQYF

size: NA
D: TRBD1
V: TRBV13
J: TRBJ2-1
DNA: TGTGCCAGCAGCTCAAGTCCCAGGGGGCAGAACAAACGGGGGTTCTTC
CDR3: CASSSSPRGQNKRGFF

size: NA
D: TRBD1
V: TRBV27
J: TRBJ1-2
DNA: TGTGCCAGCAGTGTAGGGACAGGGGCTAGGGGCTACACCTTC
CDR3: CASSVGTGARGYTF

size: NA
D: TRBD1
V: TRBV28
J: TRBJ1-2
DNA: TGTGCCAGCAGTTTAAGCGGGACAGGGCTCAACTATGGCTACACCTTC
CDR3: CASSLSGTGLNYGYTF

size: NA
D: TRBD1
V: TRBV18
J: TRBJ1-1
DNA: TGTGCCAGCTCACCGGGACAGTACACTGAAGCTTTCTTT
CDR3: CASSPGQYTEAFF

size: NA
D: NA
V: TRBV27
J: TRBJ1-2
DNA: TGTGCCAGCAGTTTATCGAACCAGCGCTATGGCTACACCTTC
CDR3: CASSLSNQRYGYTF

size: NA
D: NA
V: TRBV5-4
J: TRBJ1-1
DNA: TGTGCCAGCAGCTCGGTGGGGAGGGGACCAATGAACACTGAAGCTTTCTTT
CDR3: CASSSVGRGPMNTEAFF

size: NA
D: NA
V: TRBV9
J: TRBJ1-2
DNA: TGTGCCAGCAGCGTATGGGGTGGAGACAGCTTCTATGGCTACACCTTC
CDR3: CASSVWGGDSFYGYTF

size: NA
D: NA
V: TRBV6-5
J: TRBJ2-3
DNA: TGTGCCAGCAGTTACTCGCGAGGGGGAACAGATACGCAGTATTTT
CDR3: CASSYSRGGTDTQYF

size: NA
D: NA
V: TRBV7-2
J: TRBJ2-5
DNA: TGTGCCAGCAGCAAAGTCCGGGGGGCTGCCGCACCGTACTTC
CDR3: CASSKVRGAAAPYF

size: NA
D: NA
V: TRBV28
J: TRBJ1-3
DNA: TGTGCCAGCAGTTTTGGTACAGTGGGGGGCTCTGGAAACACCATATATTTT
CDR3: CASSFGTVGGSGNTIYF

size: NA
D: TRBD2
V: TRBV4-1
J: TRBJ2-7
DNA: TGCGCCAGCAGCCAAGATGGAGCAGGGAGGGCCTACGAGCAGTACTTC
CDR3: CASSQDGAGRAYEQYF

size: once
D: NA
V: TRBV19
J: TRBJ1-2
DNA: TGTGCCAGTAGTATCACAGGAGAAAGAGGAGGCTACACCTTC
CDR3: CASSITGERGGYTF

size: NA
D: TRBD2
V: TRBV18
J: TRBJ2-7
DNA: TGTGCCAGCTCACCCCTTGTGACTAGCGGGGGGGGCTCCTACGAGCAGTACTTC
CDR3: CASSPLVTSGGGSYEQYF

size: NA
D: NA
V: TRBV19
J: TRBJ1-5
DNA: TGTGCCAGTAGTGTTGCAGGGGCGCATCAGCCCCAGCATTTT
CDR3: CASSVAGAHQPQHF

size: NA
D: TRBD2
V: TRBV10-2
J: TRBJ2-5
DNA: TGCGCCAGCAGTGACATAGCGGGGGGGGCTGAGACCCAGTACTTC
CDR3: CASSDIAGGAETQYF

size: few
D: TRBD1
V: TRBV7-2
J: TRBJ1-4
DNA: TGTGCCAGCAGCCCACGCGGCCAGGGGGCTGCAACTAATGAAAAACTGTTTTTT
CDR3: CASSPRGQGAATNEKLFF

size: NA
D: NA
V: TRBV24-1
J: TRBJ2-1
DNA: TGTGCCACCAGTTTGGGTCGGGATGAGCAGTTCTTC
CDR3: CATSLGRDEQFF

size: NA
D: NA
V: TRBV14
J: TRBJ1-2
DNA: TGTGCCAGCAGCCCCTTGGATCGTACAGGGTCTGGCTACACCTTC
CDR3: CASSPLDRTGSGYTF

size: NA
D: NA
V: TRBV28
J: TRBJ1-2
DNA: TGTGCCAGCAGCGACAAAGAAGGCTACACCTTC
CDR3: CASSDKEGYTF

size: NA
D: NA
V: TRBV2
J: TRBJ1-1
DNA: TGTGCCAGCTTAGTCGGGGTGGACACTGAAGCTTTCTTT
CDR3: CASLVGVDTEAFF

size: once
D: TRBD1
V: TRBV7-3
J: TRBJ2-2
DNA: TGTGCCAGCAGCTTCGGGACAGGGGAGTATTCCGGGGAGCTGTTTTTT
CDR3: CASSFGTGEYSGELFF